The 26 T cell receptor beta chains below come from one sample, sequenced in a study of CDR3 diversity in severe acne. TCRdb independently ran MiXCR on the PCR reads; one entry per CDR3 protein. The sample contains roughly 100,000 distinct CDR3 sequences, roughly half of which appear only once. The sequenced material came from blood. Source of these receptors: a male donor with acne.

The genes are TRBV11-1 and TRBJ2-6; 8 positions match TRBD1. V lost 2 bases and J lost 1; bases outside the gene matches: 4. Germline CDR1 reads SGHAT; CDR2 reads FQDESV (reference sequence). This CDR3 contains 17 residues. The CDR3: CASSLTGQESGANVLTF. In nucleotides, the CDR3 is TGTGCCAGCAGCTTAACGGGACAGGAATCTGGGGCCAACGTCCTGACTTTC.

The chain links TRBV15 to TRBJ2-7, with 11 bases matching TRBD2. CDR3 length equals 16 residues. Per germline, CDR1 LNHNV and CDR2 YYDKDF (reference sequence). Unmatched junction bases numbered 9, after V lost 1 base and J lost 7 bases. The CDR3 region has the DNA TGTGCCACCAGCAGAGGAAAGGGACTAGCGGACCATGAGCAGTACTTC. This gives the protein CATSRGKGLADHEQYF.

This clonotype was counted only a few times. V and J are TRBV4-1 and TRBJ2-3; 11 bases are a match to TRBD2. With 4 bases clipped from V and 5 bases from J, the junction kept 11 bases outside the gene matches. Looked up from germline, CDR1 is MGHRA and CDR2 is YSYEKL. There are 17 residues in the CDR3. DNA for the CDR3: TGCGCCAGCAGCCCCCAACCAGGACTAGCGGGTTTAGATACGCAGTATTTT. Its translation is CASSPQPGLAGLDTQYF.

For the CDR3, the DNA is TGTGCCAGCAGGCCCGCCCCCTACGAGCAGTACTTC. Amino acids: CASRPAPYEQYF. This chain connects TRBV2 to TRBJ2-7; D uncertain. V was clipped by 6 bases and J by 2 bases, with 8 bases between them. CDR1 is SNHLY, CDR2 FYNNEI, per germline. The CDR3 is 12 amino acids.

This chain links TRBV10-2 with TRBJ2-2, with D possibly TRBD1 on 6 matching bases. The CDR3 spans 18 residues. Trimming took off 7 bases at V and 4 bases at J, with 25 bases between the two ends. The germline V gene encodes CDR1 WSHSY and CDR2 SAAADI. CDR3 sequence (DNA): TGCGCCAGCACACGGAGGCCCATCAGGGGCACGAGCACCGGGGAGCTGTTTTTT. It translates to CASTRRPIRGTSTGELFF.

This clonotype has a handful of counts. The chain combines TRBV25-1 with TRBJ1-6, with 7 bases identical to TRBD1. The trim removed 5 bases at V and 10 bases at J, leaving 8 bases unmatched. CDR3 length: 14 amino acids. Germline V lookup: CDR1 MGHDK, CDR2 SYGVNS. The CDR3 DNA follows: TGTGCCAGCAGTATAAGACAGGGAGGCTCACCCCTCCACTTT. It encodes CASSIRQGGSPLHF.

This clonotype has only a few counts. The V gene is TRBV11-1, the J gene TRBJ2-2; D unresolved. Germline loops: CDR1 SGHAT, CDR2 FQDESV (reference sequence). V lost 3 bases and J 0 bases, leaving 8 bases between the germline ends. The CDR3 runs 15 residues. CDR3 nucleotides: TGTGCCAGCAGCTTCTACTACCCGAACACCGGGGAGCTGTTTTTT. It encodes CASSFYYPNTGELFF.

The rearrangement uses TRBV4-2 and TRBJ2-7; 9 positions agree with TRBD2. The CDR3 spans 16 residues. Germline-derived CDR1 and CDR2 are LGHNA and YNFKEQ. V shed 0 bases and J 4 bases; nucleotides not matched to a gene: 7. The CDR3 loop is CASSQDPSGVPYEQYF. CDR3 coding DNA: TGTGCCAGCAGCCAAGACCCTAGCGGGGTCCCTTACGAGCAGTACTTC.

The chain joins TRBV5-1 to TRBJ2-1; D may be TRBD1 (6 bases). CDR3 length: 15 residues. V lost 2 bases, J lost 0 bases, and 9 bases lay in between. Germline values: CDR1 SGHRS, CDR2 YFSETQ. CDR3 sequence: CASSFRDNSYNEQFF. CDR3 in DNA: TGCGCCAGCAGCTTCCGGGACAACTCCTACAATGAGCAGTTCTTC.

A single count supports this clonotype. This chain uses TRBV24-1 with TRBJ2-7, with 13 bases matching TRBD2. This CDR3 comprises 17 residues. CDR1 is KGHDR and CDR2 is SFDVKD in the germline V gene. V shed 7 bases and J 0 bases; nucleotides not matched to a gene: 8. The CDR3 DNA reads TGTGCCACCAGCGCCGGGACTAGCGGGATAAGCTCCTACGAGCAGTACTTC. Protein product: CATSAGTSGISSYEQYF.

The V and J genes are TRBV5-5 and TRBJ1-6; no definite D call. The CDR3 length is 11 residues. With 4 bases removed from V and 18 bases from J, the gap between germline ends came to 14 bases. Germline CDR1 SGHKS, CDR2 YYEKEE (reference sequence). CDR3 in amino acids: CASSRTKRDHF. The DNA of the CDR3 is TGTGCCAGCAGCCGTACCAAACGTGACCACTTT.

This clonotype occurred many times. This rearrangement joins TRBV7-9 to TRBJ2-1; D is perhaps TRBD1 (5 bases). V was cut by 5 bases and J by 10 bases, with 9 bases left in between. Germline-derived CDR1 and CDR2 are SEHNR and FQNEAQ (reference sequence). This CDR3 comprises 11 residues. CDR3 DNA sequence: TGTGCCAGCAGCCGACAGAACGAGCAGTTCTTC. Translating gives CASSRQNEQFF.

This clonotype was counted at least ten times. The chain couples TRBV5-6 to TRBJ1-1; D uncertain. Germline V gene data show CDR1 as SGHDT and CDR2 as YYEEEE. This CDR3 region has 13 residues. The V end was cut by 3 bases, the J end by 4 bases, with 10 bases between. This CDR3 is CASSSVGATEAFF. CDR3 DNA: TGTGCCAGCAGCTCGGTAGGCGCCACTGAAGCTTTCTTT.

The J gene is TRBJ2-5, the V gene TRBV4-3, with 7 bases lining up with TRBD2. The J call may be in error: the DNA end matches TRBJ2-7 better. This CDR3 contains 15 residues. Germline lookup yields CDR1 LGHNA and CDR2 YSLEER. In DNA form, the CDR3 reads TGCGCCAGCAGCGCTCAAGGGGCGGGGGCCTACGAGCAGTACTTC. It translates to CASSAQGAGAYEQYF.

With regard to this clonotype: A junction end diverges from the germline sequence, so it may reflect a read error. The chain recombines TRBV19 with TRBJ2-1; D gene ambiguous. CDR1 LNHDA and CDR2 SQIVND come from the germline V gene (reference sequence). The CDR3 is 14 residues long. CDR3 residues: CASNLALVANEQFF. The CDR3, as DNA: TGTGCCAGTAATCTCGCTCTTGTTGCCAATGAGCAGTTTTTC.

There are many counts of this clonotype. The rearrangement joins TRBV20-1 to TRBJ1-2; D not resolved. V shed 4 bases and J shed 5 bases, with 5 bases lying between them. The CDR3 has 10 residues. Per germline, CDR1 DFQATT and CDR2 SNEGSKA (reference sequence). The CDR3 loop reads CSAMGYGYTF. The DNA of the CDR3 is TGCAGTGCTATGGGGTATGGCTACACCTTC.

The rearrangement links TRBV5-8 to TRBJ1-3, with D unresolved. Per germline, CDR1 SGHTS and CDR2 YDEGEE. The CDR3 runs 16 residues. V dropped 4 bases and J dropped 0 bases, with 14 bases sitting between them. CDR3: CASSQLGVYSGNTIYF. In nucleotides, the CDR3 is TGTGCCAGCAGCCAACTGGGCGTCTACTCTGGAAACACCATATATTTT.

This clonotype was picked up many times. This chain links TRBV20-1 with TRBJ2-1; TRBD2 matches 13 bases. Trimming removed 5 bases from V and 4 bases from J; junction bases left unmatched: 5. The CDR3 is 15 amino acids. From germline, CDR1 is DFQATT and CDR2 SNEGSKA (reference sequence). In DNA form, the CDR3 reads TGCAGTGCTTGGACTAGCGGGAGTTTGTACAATGAGCAGTTCTTC. It codes for CSAWTSGSLYNEQFF.

Regarding this clonotype: The junction departs from the called germline gene at one end, perhaps through a read error. The chain has TRBV2 and TRBJ2-2, with 10 positions matching TRBD1. Germline assignment: CDR1 SNHLY and CDR2 FYNNEI. The CDR3 loop spans 16 amino acids. Here the CDR3 DNA reads TGTGCCACCAGTGATCCCGGGACAGGGGTCACCGGGGAGCTGTTTTTT. This gives the protein CATSDPGTGVTGELFF.

V is TRBV25-1 and J is TRBJ1-2, with D unclear. This CDR3 has 11 residues. Trimming cost V 7 bases and J 8 bases, with 11 bases left between them. CDR1 is MGHDK, CDR2 SYGVNS, per germline. Here the CDR3 DNA reads TGTGCCAGCAATGGCGGAATGGGCTACACCTTC. This sequence encodes CASNGGMGYTF.

This chain uses TRBV12-3 or TRBV12-4 with TRBJ2-5; D remains unclear. Trimming removed 6 bases from V and 2 bases from J, with 13 bases in between. The CDR3 runs to 14 residues. The CDR3 nucleotides read TGTGCCAGCAGACCTGTCGGCGGACAAGAGACCCAGTACTTC. Amino acids: CASRPVGGQETQYF.

Turning to this clonotype: With a much larger clone just one base away, this may be a read error. The rearrangement links TRBV19 to TRBJ2-1; D is unclear. CDR1 and CDR2 from the germline V gene are LNHDA and SQIVND (reference sequence). Trimming took off 4 bases at V and 0 bases at J, with 13 bases between the two ends. The length of the CDR3 is 16 residues. The CDR3 reads CASSTPLVSSYNEQFF. The CDR3 nucleotides are TGTGCCAGTAGTACCCCCCTGGTGAGCTCCTACAATGAGCAGTTCTTC.

The chain combines TRBV10-3 with TRBJ2-7, with TRBD2 identical over 13 bases. CDR1 and CDR2 from the germline V gene are ENHRY and SYGVKD. V shed 7 bases, J shed 5 bases, and the junction held 5 bases outside the gene matches. The length of the CDR3 is 14 residues. The CDR3 DNA sequence: TGTGCCATCAACCCGGGACTAGCGGGAAACGAGCAGTACTTC. The encoded protein is CAINPGLAGNEQYF.

The chain recombines TRBV6-5 with TRBJ2-2; 9 nucleotides agree with TRBD1. J lost 4 bases, V lost 2 bases, and 2 bases had no gene match. Germline V gene lookup returns CDR1 MNHEY and CDR2 SVGAGI. This CDR3 contains 15 residues. The CDR3 coding sequence is TGTGCCAGCAGTTACAAGGGACAGGGCACCGGGGAGCTGTTTTTT. The encoded protein is CASSYKGQGTGELFF.

This clonotype was recorded many times. The rearrangement joins TRBV10-3 to TRBJ1-4, with D tentatively TRBD1 (5 bases). The CDR3 has 13 residues. Germline CDR1 ENHRY, CDR2 SYGVKD. The V and J ends lost 6 bases and 7 bases respectively, with 12 bases between them. The CDR3 DNA reads as TGTGCCATCAGACCCCAAAGGGGTGAAAAACTGTTTTTT. It specifies CAIRPQRGEKLFF.

To note about this clonotype: A junction end diverges from the germline sequence, so it may reflect a read error. The chain uses TRBV15 and TRBJ2-3; 8 positions match TRBD2. Germline values: CDR1 LNHNV, CDR2 YYDKDF (reference sequence). This CDR3 contains 16 residues. This CDR3 reads CATSSESGSSTDAQYF. The CDR3 DNA reads as TGTGCCACCAGCAGTGAGAGCGGGAGCAGCACAGATGCGCAGTATTTT.